Sequencing of this T cell receptor (beta chain) was carried out in a study of blood T cell repertoires in COVID-19. For the study at large: The United States, Italy and Spain supplied acute and convalescent COVID-19 samples.

As originally analysed: Estimation of nucleated cell counts relied on the amplification of reference gene primers. Clones were read by immunoSEQ multiplex PCR, and TCRdb kept only the in-frame ones, dropping some. V, J and clone size reflect that table, while D and trimming were determined from the DNA. The sample includes about 380,000 clones, 75% to 90% of them seen just once. Material for sequencing was peripheral blood. This clonotype was sampled from a woman aged 18-35 years with acute or convalescent COVID-19.

The chain's CDR3 is CASIQLAGVPGELFF. Written as DNA, the CDR3 is TGTGCCAGCATACAACTAGCGGGAGTTCCCGGGGAGCTGTTTTTT. V gene TRBV6-5 combines with J gene TRBJ2-2, with 11 bases lining up with TRBD2. The CDR3 totals 15 residues. Germline lookup yields CDR1 MNHEY and CDR2 SVGAGI. J gave up 6 bases and V 7 bases, and 7 bases lay outside the gene matches.